This T cell receptor (beta chain) was identified in a study of cytomegalovirus exposure and HLA in healthy donors. PCR primers comprised 60 Vbeta and 13 Jbeta primers. Using immunoSEQ multiplex PCR, the repertoire was profiled, and TCRdb retains in-frame clones only, with some absent. This table holds tens of thousands of clones. Regarding the study as a whole: Sequence variants that were highly shared formed a cluster that was likely a sequencing artifact.

This CDR3 has 13 residues. The V end lost 8 bases, the J end lost 0 bases, and 8 bases lay between the germline ends. Germline V lookup: CDR1 MNHNS, CDR2 SASEGT. Points on this clone: Its antigen is unknown.

The sequenced sample consisted of PBMCs. This receptor was obtained from a woman aged 25 to 39 in good health and CMV-seropositive. V and J are TRBV6-1 and TRBJ1-5, with no clear D. CDR3 amino acids: CASRYYSNQPQHF. DNA for the CDR3: TGTGCCAGCCGCTATTATAGCAATCAGCCCCAGCATTTT.